Listed below are T cell receptor beta chains from one sample, sequenced in a study of blood T cell repertoires in COVID-19. Profiling relied on immunoSEQ multiplex PCR, and the TCRdb table lists in-frame clones only, not all of them. Among approximately 70,000 clones listed, 60% to 80% were seen once. Input material: peripheral blood. Receptors originate from a woman aged 60 to 75 with acute or convalescent COVID-19. Both conserved end residues are part of each CDR3. D genes are given only for firm matches. Where a row states a size, it is once, few, many or the class of an expanded clone; other rows omit it.

size: NA
V: TRBV2
J: TRBJ1-6
D: NA
CDR3: CASSDPSSGASPLHF
DNA: TGTGCCAGCAGTGATCCTTCCTCGGGAGCATCACCCCTCCACTTT

size: NA
V: TRBV10-3
J: TRBJ2-2
D: NA
CDR3: CAVRQAGDTGELFF
DNA: TGTGCCGTTCGACAGGCTGGGGACACCGGGGAGCTGTTTTTT

size: NA
V: TRBV6-5
J: TRBJ1-2
D: TRBD1
CDR3: CASKDRGPYGYTF
DNA: TGTGCCAGCAAGGACAGGGGGCCCTATGGCTACACCTTC

size: NA
V: TRBV19
J: TRBJ1-1
D: NA
CDR3: CASRLDTEAFF
DNA: TGTGCCAGTCGGTTGGACACTGAAGCTTTCTTT

size: NA
V: TRBV27
J: TRBJ1-1
D: TRBD1
CDR3: CASSGRTGNTEAFF
DNA: TGTGCCAGCAGTGGACGGACAGGGAACACTGAAGCTTTCTTT

size: NA
V: TRBV28
J: TRBJ1-1
D: NA
CDR3: CASSSARLREGGLEAFF
DNA: TGTGCCAGCAGTTCAGCTCGACTCAGGGAGGGGGGCCTTGAAGCTTTCTTT

size: NA
V: TRBV4-2
J: TRBJ2-1
D: TRBD2
CDR3: CASSHVTSGGFEQFF
DNA: TGTGCCAGCAGCCACGTAACTAGCGGGGGTTTTGAGCAGTTCTTC

size: NA
V: TRBV5-1
J: TRBJ2-7
D: NA
CDR3: CASSADSPYEQYF
DNA: TGCGCCAGCAGCGCCGACTCCCCCTACGAGCAGTACTTC

size: NA
V: TRBV3-1/TRBV3-2
J: TRBJ2-3
D: TRBD2
CDR3: CASSPWGLAGGRGDTQYF
DNA: TGTGCCAGCAGCCCCTGGGGATTAGCGGGGGGGAGGGGAGATACGCAGTATTTT

size: once
V: TRBV7-2
J: TRBJ2-7
D: TRBD1
CDR3: CASSSRTGGEQYF
DNA: TGTGCCAGCAGCTCCCGGACAGGGGGCGAGCAGTACTTC

size: NA
V: TRBV23-1
J: TRBJ2-7
D: NA
CDR3: CASSQSSQGTYEQYF
DNA: TGCGCCAGCAGTCAATCAAGCCAGGGAACATACGAGCAGTACTTC

size: NA
V: TRBV7-9
J: TRBJ2-7
D: TRBD2
CDR3: CASSSVLAGSLGEQYF
DNA: TGTGCCAGCAGCTCCGTTTTAGCGGGGAGCCTTGGCGAGCAGTACTTC

size: NA
V: TRBV3-1/TRBV3-2
J: TRBJ1-6
D: NA
CDR3: CASALANSPLHF
DNA: TGTGCCAGCGCCCTGGCTAATTCACCCCTCCACTTT

size: NA
V: TRBV7-2
J: TRBJ1-3
D: TRBD1
CDR3: CASSETGGNTIYF
DNA: TGTGCCAGCAGCGAGACAGGGGGAAACACCATATATTTT

size: NA
V: TRBV6-1
J: TRBJ2-5
D: NA
CDR3: CASREDTTRETQYF
DNA: TGTGCCAGCAGGGAAGACACGACAAGAGAGACCCAGTACTTC

size: NA
V: TRBV7-2
J: TRBJ2-5
D: TRBD2
CDR3: CASSLVGGGRETQYF
DNA: TGTGCCAGCAGCTTAGTTGGCGGGGGGAGGGAGACCCAGTACTTC

size: NA
V: TRBV27
J: TRBJ2-5
D: TRBD2
CDR3: CASSSGASGGPETQYF
DNA: TGTGCCAGCAGTTCAGGGGCTAGCGGGGGGCCAGAGACCCAGTACTTC

size: NA
V: TRBV10-3
J: TRBJ1-2
D: TRBD1
CDR3: CAIEGAYGYTF
DNA: TGTGCCATCGAGGGGGCCTATGGCTACACCTTC

size: NA
V: TRBV21-1
J: TRBJ1-2
D: NA
CDR3: CASSKYRQGGRGYTF
DNA: TGTGCCAGCAGCAAATACAGGCAGGGAGGTCGGGGCTACACCTTC